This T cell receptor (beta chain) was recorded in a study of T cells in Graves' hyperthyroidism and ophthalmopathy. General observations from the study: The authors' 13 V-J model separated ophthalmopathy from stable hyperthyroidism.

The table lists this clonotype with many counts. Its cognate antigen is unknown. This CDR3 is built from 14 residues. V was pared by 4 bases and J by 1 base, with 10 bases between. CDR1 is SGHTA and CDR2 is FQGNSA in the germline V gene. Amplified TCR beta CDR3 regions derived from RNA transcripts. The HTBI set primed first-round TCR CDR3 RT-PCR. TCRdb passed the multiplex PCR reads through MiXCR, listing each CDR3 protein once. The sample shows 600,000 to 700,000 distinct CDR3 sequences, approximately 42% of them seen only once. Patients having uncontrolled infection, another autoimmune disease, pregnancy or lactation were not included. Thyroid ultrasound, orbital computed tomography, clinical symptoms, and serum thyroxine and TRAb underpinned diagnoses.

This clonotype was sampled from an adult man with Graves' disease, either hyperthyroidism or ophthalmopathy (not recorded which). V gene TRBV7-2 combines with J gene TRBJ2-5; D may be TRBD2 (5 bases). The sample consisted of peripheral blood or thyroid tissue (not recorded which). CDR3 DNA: TGTGCCAGCAGCTATCTCGGAGGCCAAGAGACCCAGTACTTC. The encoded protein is CASSYLGGQETQYF.